The entry below gives a single T cell receptor (beta chain) sequence along with its context. These data come from a study of blood T cell repertoires in COVID-19. Study background: The United States, Italy and Spain supplied acute and convalescent COVID-19 samples.

V lost 6 bases and J lost 4, with 13 bases in between. Germline-derived CDR1 and CDR2 are MDHEN and SYDVKM. The CDR3 runs 14 residues. Methods used by the authors: Amplification of reference gene primers was used by the study to estimate nucleated cell counts. Generated by immunoSEQ multiplex PCR, the TCRdb table keeps only in-frame clones and is missing some. V, J and clone size are those of that table, while D and trimming were read from the DNA. The sample consists of some 200,000 clones, 85% of them appearing once. Sequencing used peripheral blood. The receptor was isolated from a man between 50 and 59 years old who had recovered from COVID-19. The chain links TRBV28 to TRBJ1-3; TRBD1 is a possible D gene (5 bases). CDR3 region: CASRLRGRGNTIYF. The CDR3 DNA reads as TGTGCCAGCAGACTTAGGGGAAGAGGAAACACCATATATTTT.